A selection of T cell receptor beta chains follows, all from one sample in a study of regulatory T cells in long-lasting Graves disease. From the multiplex PCR reads, TCRdb called clonotypes with MiXCR, one entry per CDR3 protein. Among around 480,000 distinct CDR3 sequences, about 16% were seen once, and the ten largest hold 10% to 15%. This sample was shared with a second study, whose subject was T cells in Graves' hyperthyroidism and ophthalmopathy.

Sequenced material: peripheral blood mononuclear cells (PBMCs), taken at new diagnosis, from a patient treated with antithyroid drugs. The source of these receptors is a middle-aged man with Graves disease. CDR3s include the opening cysteine and the closing phenylalanine or tryptophan. Each record gives: J gene, V gene, CDR3 protein.

J: TRBJ1-1
V: TRBV6-1
CDR3: CASSKLRTEAFF

J: TRBJ2-7
V: TRBV20-1
CDR3: CSATDRVGEQYF

J: TRBJ1-5
V: TRBV7-2
CDR3: CASSSGSGNQPQHF

J: TRBJ2-7
V: TRBV28
CDR3: CASSLGRDEQYF

J: TRBJ1-5
V: TRBV28
CDR3: CASSLPGVPHGEPQHF

J: TRBJ2-1
V: TRBV6-2/TRBV6-3
CDR3: CASSLTSGSLSEQFF

J: TRBJ2-5
V: TRBV24-1
CDR3: CATGGGGRETQYF

J: TRBJ2-1
V: TRBV2
CDR3: CASAVPGGEQFF

J: TRBJ1-1
V: TRBV4-2
CDR3: CASSPHGDNTEAFF

J: TRBJ2-2
V: TRBV24-1
CDR3: CATSAGPPNTGELFF

J: TRBJ2-3
V: TRBV30
CDR3: CAWSVRGGTTQYF

J: TRBJ1-5
V: TRBV12-3/TRBV12-4
CDR3: CASSVTGGSQPQHF

J: TRBJ2-1
V: TRBV5-1
CDR3: CASSSTPEVYNEQFF

J: TRBJ1-6
V: TRBV19
CDR3: CASSTDRDSPLHF

J: TRBJ2-1
V: TRBV4-2
CDR3: CASSQDFTRGTGEQFF

J: TRBJ1-1
V: TRBV5-6
CDR3: CASIPGRGVNTEAFF

J: TRBJ1-2
V: TRBV5-1
CDR3: CASSQTGSRDYGYTF

J: TRBJ2-1
V: TRBV19
CDR3: CASSKGTSGNNEQFF

J: TRBJ1-3
V: TRBV4-1
CDR3: CASSQDTPGNTIYF

J: TRBJ2-2
V: TRBV2
CDR3: CASSDLAGGSTGELFF

J: TRBJ1-5
V: TRBV2
CDR3: CASRFQYSNQPQHF

J: TRBJ2-7
V: TRBV20-1
CDR3: CSARELASGGGGYEQYF

J: TRBJ1-1
V: TRBV18
CDR3: CASSTDRTLEAFF

J: TRBJ2-5
V: TRBV5-1
CDR3: CASSSDLGETQYF

J: TRBJ1-2
V: TRBV30
CDR3: CAWRANRDNYGYTF

J: TRBJ2-5
V: TRBV6-2/TRBV6-3
CDR3: CASRLVPSFQETQYF

J: TRBJ2-3
V: TRBV7-9
CDR3: CASSLASGRASPTDTDTQYF

J: TRBJ2-5
V: TRBV2
CDR3: CASSEIAAVGFRETQYF

J: TRBJ2-7
V: TRBV11-2
CDR3: CASSASHGVSWYEQYF

J: TRBJ1-1
V: TRBV29-1
CDR3: CSVREGETEAFF

J: TRBJ2-1
V: TRBV7-8
CDR3: CASSPPTRPNEQFF

J: TRBJ2-7
V: TRBV18
CDR3: CASSPPYEEQYF

J: TRBJ1-1
V: TRBV28
CDR3: CASSSGDRGWGTEAFF

J: TRBJ1-6
V: TRBV6-1
CDR3: CASSDLGGSPLHF

J: TRBJ2-3
V: TRBV19
CDR3: CASSIGAGRTSTDTQYF

J: TRBJ1-1
V: TRBV27
CDR3: CASSPRQGSSTEALF

J: TRBJ2-5
V: TRBV28
CDR3: CASSTRTAYQETQYF

J: TRBJ2-1
V: TRBV3-1
CDR3: CASSQARYNEQFF

J: TRBJ2-3
V: TRBV5-6
CDR3: CASSHGVRVTDTQYF